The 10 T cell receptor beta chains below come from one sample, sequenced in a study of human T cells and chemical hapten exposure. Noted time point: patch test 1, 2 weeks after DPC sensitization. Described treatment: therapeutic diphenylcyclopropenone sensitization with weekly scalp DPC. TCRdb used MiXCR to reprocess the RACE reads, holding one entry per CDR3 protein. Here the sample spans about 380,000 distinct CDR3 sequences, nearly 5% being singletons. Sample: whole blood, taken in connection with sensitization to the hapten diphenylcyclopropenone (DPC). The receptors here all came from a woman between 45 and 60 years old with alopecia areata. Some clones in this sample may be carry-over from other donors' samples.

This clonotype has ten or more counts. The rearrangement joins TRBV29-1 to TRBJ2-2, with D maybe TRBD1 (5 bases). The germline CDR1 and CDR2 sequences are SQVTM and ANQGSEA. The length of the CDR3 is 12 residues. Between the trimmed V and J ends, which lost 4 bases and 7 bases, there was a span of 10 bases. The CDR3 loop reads CSVGQGHGELFF. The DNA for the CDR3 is TGCAGCGTTGGGCAGGGCCACGGGGAGCTGTTTTTT.

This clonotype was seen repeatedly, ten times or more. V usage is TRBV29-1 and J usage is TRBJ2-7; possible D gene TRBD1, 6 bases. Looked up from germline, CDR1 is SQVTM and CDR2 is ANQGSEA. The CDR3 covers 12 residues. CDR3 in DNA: TGCAGTACGAGGGACAACTCCTACGAGCAGTACTTC. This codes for CSTRDNSYEQYF.

The CDR3 bases are TGCGCCAGCAGTTTAAGCGGGGTTGTAGATACGCAGTATTTT. Translation gives CASSLSGVVDTQYF. The V and J genes are TRBV5-1 and TRBJ2-3; TRBD2 matches 7 bases. CDR3 size: 14 residues. The V segment lost 5 bases and the J segment 5 bases; nucleotides outside the gene matches: 8. Per germline, CDR1 SGHRS and CDR2 YFSETQ.

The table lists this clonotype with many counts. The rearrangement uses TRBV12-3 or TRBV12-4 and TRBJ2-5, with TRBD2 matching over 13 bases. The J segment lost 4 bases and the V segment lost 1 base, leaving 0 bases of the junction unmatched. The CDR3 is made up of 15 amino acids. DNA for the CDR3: TGTGCCAGCAGTTTAGGACTAGCGGGGGGAGAGACCCAGTACTTC. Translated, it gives CASSLGLAGGETQYF.

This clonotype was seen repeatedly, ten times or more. This CDR3 reads CASRVGTRSNQPQHF. DNA of the CDR3: TGTGCCAGTAGGGTGGGGACACGTAGCAATCAGCCCCAGCATTTT. J is TRBJ1-5 and V is TRBV19, with D maybe TRBD1 (6 bases). Trimming pared 6 bases from V and 0 bases from J, leaving 12 bases between. Germline V lookup: CDR1 LNHDA, CDR2 SQIVND (reference sequence). The CDR3 extends over 15 amino acids. The entire variable domain, with the rest obtained from reference TRBV19 and TRBJ1-5, is as follows: DGGITQSPKYLFRKEGQNVTLSCEQNLNHDAMYWYRQDPGQGLRLIYYSQIVNDFQKGDIAEGYSVSREKKESFPLTVTSAQKNPTAFYLCASRVGTRSNQPQHFGDGTRLSIL.

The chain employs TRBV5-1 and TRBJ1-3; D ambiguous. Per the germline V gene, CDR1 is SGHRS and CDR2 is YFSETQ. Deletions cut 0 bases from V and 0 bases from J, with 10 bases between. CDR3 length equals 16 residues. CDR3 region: CASSLGDSYSGNTIYF. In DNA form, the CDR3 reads TGCGCCAGCAGCTTGGGTGACTCGTACTCTGGAAACACCATATATTTT.

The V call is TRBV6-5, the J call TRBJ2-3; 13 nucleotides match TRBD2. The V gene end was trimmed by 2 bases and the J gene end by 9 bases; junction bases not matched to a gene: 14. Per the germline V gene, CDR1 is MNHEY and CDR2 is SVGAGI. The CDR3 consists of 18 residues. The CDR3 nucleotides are TGTGCCAGCAGTTACCCTTCATACGGGACTAGCGGGAAAGGGACGCAGTATTTT. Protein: CASSYPSYGTSGKGTQYF.

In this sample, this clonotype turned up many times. CDR3 sequence reads: CASSLGGRRNTEAFF. CDR3 coding DNA: TGTGCCAGCAGTTTAGGGGGGCGAAGGAACACTGAAGCTTTCTTT. The rearrangement uses TRBV12-3 or TRBV12-4 and TRBJ1-1; TRBD1 is a possible D gene (6 bases). V gave up 1 base and J gave up 1 base, with 10 bases separating them. The CDR3 length is 15 residues.

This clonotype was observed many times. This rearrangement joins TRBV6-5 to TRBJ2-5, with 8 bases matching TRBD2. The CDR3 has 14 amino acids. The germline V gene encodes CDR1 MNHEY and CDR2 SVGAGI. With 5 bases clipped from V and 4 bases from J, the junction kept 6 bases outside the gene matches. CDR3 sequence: CASSGRGGRETQYF. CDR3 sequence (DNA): TGTGCCAGCAGTGGCCGGGGGGGTCGAGAGACCCAGTACTTC.

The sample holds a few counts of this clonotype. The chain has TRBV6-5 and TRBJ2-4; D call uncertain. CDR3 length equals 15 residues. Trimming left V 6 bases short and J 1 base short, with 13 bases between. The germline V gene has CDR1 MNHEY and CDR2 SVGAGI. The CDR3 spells CASRRTVLAKNIQYF. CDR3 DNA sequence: TGTGCCAGCAGGAGGACCGTGCTGGCCAAAAACATTCAGTACTTC.